Listed below are T cell receptor beta chains from one sample, sequenced in a study of T cell responses to AZD1222 COVID-19 vaccine. Only in-frame clones appear in the TCRdb table, and some are missing; sequencing was by immunoSEQ multiplex PCR. The table shows about 100,000 clones, with roughly 89% occurring only once. Specimen: peripheral blood, collected on day 0 of MenACWY control vaccination. These receptors were taken from an adult in good health. The CDR3 runs from the conserved cysteine through the conserved F or W. Fields, in order: V gene, CDR3 protein.

TRBV6-2/TRBV6-3,CASSYSISIRLAGTNNEQFF
TRBV4-2,CASSQAFTDPTYEQYF
TRBV6-5,CASSYSGGLGANVLTF
TRBV3-1/TRBV3-2,CASSQDHEDYGYTF
TRBV4-2,CASSQGGYEQYF
TRBV2,CAMQGAGETQYF
TRBV5-1,CASSLAGLSQQYF
TRBV7-9,CASSLDRAAGELFF
TRBV6-2/TRBV6-3,CASSYTSRETWDTEAFF
TRBV3-1/TRBV3-2,CASSLNWDRAFF
TRBV29-1,CSVDGDGYTF
TRBV3-1/TRBV3-2,CASSQEGEGRCYF
TRBV2,CASKASGGGLADTQYF
TRBV30,CAWSVLSQGSSYNSPLHF
TRBV5-6,CASSPVSGGTYEQYF
TRBV19,CASRLAPGRGYGYTF
TRBV7-9,CASSLEVDGGYTF
TRBV7-9,CASSLGGAGRQETQYF
TRBV7-9,CASSGTGYNEQFF
TRBV3-1/TRBV3-2,CASSQGAGGGTEAFF
TRBV4-3,CASSRASFGSGNTIYF
TRBV7-3,CASSSRTGDSNQPQHF
TRBV24-1,CATQDGSYNEQFF
TRBV19,CASSIWPHQPQHF
TRBV5-4,CASSGTSGDYNEQFF
TRBV7-9,CASSLQGYEKLFF
TRBV27,CASSGDAPSGANVLTF
TRBV19,CASSITGANTEAFF
TRBV7-2,CASSQTGVDEQYF